The sequence of this T cell receptor (beta chain) was determined in a study of CD8 T cells in ankylosing spondylitis. Study-wide results and limits: Previous work reported some of these motif variants in the synovial fluid and blood of reactive arthritis. Within matched ankylosing spondylitis synovial fluid, disease-linked clones were reportedly significantly enriched. Clones linked to disease, bearing a CD8+ phenotype, were relatively rare in peripheral blood. Ankylosing spondylitis blood seemed to carry a telltale TCR beta motif made of several highly homologous variants.

Trimming took 6 bases from V and 7 from J, leaving 7 bases between them. Germline CDR1 reads SNHLY; CDR2 reads FYNNEI. This CDR3 comprises 10 residues. Using quantitative 5'-RACE with molecular barcodes, the authors made TCR beta libraries. TCRdb passed the 5' RACE reads through MiXCR, listing each CDR3 protein once. The sample holds around 140,000 distinct CDR3 sequences, 15% to 20% seen once. Worth noting for this clonotype: The antigen is not known.

Sample: blood, either unsorted or a sorted T cell fraction (not recorded which). The rearrangement links TRBV2 to TRBJ2-7; TRBD2 is a possible D gene (6 bases). The receptor was derived from a male donor with ankylosing spondylitis. The CDR3 protein is CASRGGEQYF. CDR3 DNA: TGTGCCAGCAGGGGAGGAGAGCAGTACTTC.